The rows below give T cell receptor beta chains drawn from one sample of a study of control samples from healthy donors and cancer patients. TCRdb's copy holds only in-frame clones and misses some; the assay was immunoSEQ multiplex PCR. The sample comprises about 140,000 clones, about nine tenths of which are singletons, and 10% to 12% rests with the top ten. The sample consisted of blood. The receptors come from a young man in good health. Both conserved end residues are part of each CDR3. The D gene is left open where the match is weak. Clone size is shown for a subset of rows, as once, few, many or a class of expanded clone.

size: -
J: TRBJ2-2
D: -
V: TRBV27
CDR3: CASSEVNTGELFF
DNA: TGTGCCAGCAGTGAAGTAAACACCGGGGAGCTGTTTTTT

size: -
J: TRBJ2-5
D: TRBD1
V: TRBV27
CDR3: CASSPQGFPETQYF
DNA: TGTGCCAGCAGTCCACAGGGGTTTCCAGAGACCCAGTACTTC

size: -
J: TRBJ2-1
D: TRBD2
V: TRBV5-1
CDR3: CASSRSSGSYNEQFF
DNA: TGCGCCAGCAGTAGGTCTAGCGGGAGTTACAATGAGCAGTTCTTC

size: -
J: TRBJ1-5
D: -
V: TRBV19
CDR3: CASSQQDNQPQHF
DNA: TGTGCCAGTAGTCAACAAGACAATCAGCCCCAGCATTTT

size: -
J: TRBJ1-1
D: -
V: TRBV11-3
CDR3: CASSSGSLANTEAFF
DNA: TGTGCCAGCAGTTCTGGGAGCTTGGCGAACACTGAAGCTTTCTTT

size: -
J: TRBJ2-1
D: -
V: TRBV3-1/TRBV3-2
CDR3: CASSPYWNEQFF
DNA: TGTGCCAGCAGCCCGTATTGGAATGAGCAGTTCTTC

size: -
J: TRBJ1-2
D: TRBD1
V: TRBV19
CDR3: CASSDGTVLYGYTF
DNA: TGTGCCAGTAGTGACGGGACAGTCCTATATGGCTACACCTTC

size: -
J: TRBJ1-1
D: -
V: TRBV6-5
CDR3: CASSYSRPQLNTEAFF
DNA: TGTGCCAGCAGTTACTCCAGGCCCCAGTTGAACACTGAAGCTTTCTTT

size: -
J: TRBJ2-1
D: TRBD1
V: TRBV28
CDR3: CASSGDRENNEQFF
DNA: TGTGCCAGCAGCGGGGACAGGGAAAACAATGAGCAGTTCTTC

size: -
J: TRBJ2-1
D: -
V: TRBV3-1/TRBV3-2
CDR3: CASSQVKKRRINNEQFF
DNA: TGTGCCAGCAGCCAAGTTAAAAAGAGAAGAATAAACAATGAGCAGTTCTTC

size: -
J: TRBJ2-1
D: -
V: TRBV21-1
CDR3: CASSSGTSGKSSYNEQFF
DNA: TGTGCCAGCAGCTCAGGGACTAGCGGGAAAAGCTCCTACAATGAGCAGTTCTTC

size: -
J: TRBJ1-2
D: -
V: TRBV6-5
CDR3: CASSYSEVPGGYTF
DNA: TGTGCCAGCAGTTACTCGGAGGTTCCAGGGGGCTACACCTTC

size: -
J: TRBJ1-2
D: -
V: TRBV12-3/TRBV12-4
CDR3: CASSLEGEGYTF
DNA: TGTGCCAGCAGTTTAGAGGGGGAAGGCTACACCTTC

size: -
J: TRBJ1-2
D: -
V: TRBV3-1/TRBV3-2
CDR3: CASSQVGAGRAYGYTF
DNA: TGTGCCAGCAGCCAAGTTGGTGCGGGTCGGGCCTATGGCTACACCTTC

size: -
J: TRBJ2-3
D: -
V: TRBV25-1
CDR3: CATDNGVTQYF
DNA: TGTGCCACCGACAATGGGGTGACGCAGTATTTT

size: -
J: TRBJ2-3
D: TRBD1
V: TRBV5-6
CDR3: CASSRGQGSTDTQYF
DNA: TGTGCCAGCAGCAGGGGACAGGGAAGCACAGATACGCAGTATTTT

size: -
J: TRBJ2-7
D: TRBD1
V: TRBV6-5
CDR3: CASSYGGGDRDYEQYF
DNA: TGTGCCAGCAGTTACGGGGGCGGGGACAGGGACTACGAGCAGTACTTC

size: -
J: TRBJ1-2
D: TRBD1
V: TRBV6-2/TRBV6-3
CDR3: CASSYSVTGVRGYTF
DNA: TGTGCCAGCAGTTACTCGGTGACAGGGGTACGTGGCTACACCTTC

size: -
J: TRBJ1-5
D: TRBD1
V: TRBV27
CDR3: CASSWDRAQPQHF
DNA: TGTGCCAGCAGCTGGGACAGGGCCCAGCCCCAGCATTTT

size: -
J: TRBJ1-5
D: -
V: TRBV20-1
CDR3: CSASPGEAQPQHF
DNA: TGCAGTGCTAGTCCTGGGGAAGCTCAGCCCCAGCATTTT

size: -
J: TRBJ1-2
D: -
V: TRBV7-8
CDR3: CASSRNRDPYGYTF
DNA: TGTGCCAGCAGCCGCAACCGGGACCCCTATGGCTACACCTTC

size: -
J: TRBJ2-7
D: -
V: TRBV11-2
CDR3: CASSFRTEKSYEQYF
DNA: TGTGCCAGCAGCTTCCGGACAGAAAAGTCCTACGAGCAGTACTTC

size: once
J: TRBJ1-3
D: -
V: TRBV11-2
CDR3: CASSLGYTGNTIYF
DNA: TGTGCCAGCAGCTTAGGGTATACTGGAAACACCATATATTTT

size: -
J: TRBJ2-7
D: TRBD2
V: TRBV28
CDR3: CASSPGGSINEQYF
DNA: TGTGCCAGCAGTCCGGGAGGTTCAATCAACGAGCAGTACTTC

size: -
J: TRBJ1-3
D: -
V: TRBV10-3
CDR3: CAISEGTGRLSGNTIYF
DNA: TGTGCCATCAGTGAGGGTACAGGGCGGCTCTCTGGAAACACCATATATTTT

size: few
J: TRBJ2-1
D: TRBD1
V: TRBV29-1
CDR3: CSVNRGLGEQFF
DNA: TGCAGCGTAAACAGGGGATTGGGTGAGCAGTTCTTC

size: -
J: TRBJ1-1
D: -
V: TRBV5-4
CDR3: CASSLGLGDTEAFF
DNA: TGTGCCAGCAGCTTGGGTCTGGGGGATACTGAAGCTTTCTTT

size: -
J: TRBJ1-1
D: -
V: TRBV6-5
CDR3: CASSLPGNTEAFF
DNA: TGTGCCAGCAGCCTCCCAGGGAACACTGAAGCTTTCTTT

size: -
J: TRBJ1-3
D: TRBD1
V: TRBV5-1
CDR3: CASSFTGAGNTIYF
DNA: TGCGCCAGCAGTTTTACAGGGGCTGGAAACACCATATATTTT

size: once
J: TRBJ1-2
D: TRBD1
V: TRBV29-1
CDR3: CSVEEGQGERGYTF
DNA: TGCAGCGTTGAAGAAGGACAGGGGGAACGTGGCTACACCTTC

size: -
J: TRBJ1-1
D: -
V: TRBV7-7
CDR3: CASSPYGEGGNTEAFF
DNA: TGTGCTAGCAGCCCATATGGGGAGGGGGGGAACACTGAAGCTTTCTTT

size: -
J: TRBJ1-5
D: -
V: TRBV6-5
CDR3: CATSQGWGNQPQHF
DNA: TGTGCCACCTCGCAGGGGTGGGGGAATCAGCCCCAGCATTTT

size: -
J: TRBJ1-2
D: -
V: TRBV7-9
CDR3: CASSLAGATNYGYTF
DNA: TGTGCCAGCAGCTTAGCAGGGGCTACTAACTATGGCTACACCTTC

size: once
J: TRBJ2-1
D: TRBD1
V: TRBV18
CDR3: CASSPNRDSSYNEQFF
DNA: TGTGCCAGCTCACCGAACCGGGACAGCTCCTACAATGAGCAGTTCTTC

size: -
J: TRBJ1-2
D: -
V: TRBV6-2/TRBV6-3
CDR3: CASSPILGTELTNYGYTF
DNA: TGTGCCAGCAGCCCTATACTTGGGACGGAACTTACTAACTATGGCTACACCTTC

size: -
J: TRBJ1-2
D: -
V: TRBV28
CDR3: CASSPAPVMRDYTF
DNA: TGTGCCAGCAGTCCTGCCCCCGTGATGAGAGACTACACCTTC

size: -
J: TRBJ1-2
D: TRBD1
V: TRBV19
CDR3: CASTERSRGRGHYGYTF
DNA: TGTGCCAGCACCGAACGGAGTCGCGGCAGGGGGCACTATGGCTACACCTTC

size: -
J: TRBJ1-2
D: -
V: TRBV3-1/TRBV3-2
CDR3: CASSLRTPYGYTF
DNA: TGTGCCAGCAGCCTGAGGACACCCTATGGCTACACCTTC

size: -
J: TRBJ2-1
D: -
V: TRBV6-5
CDR3: CASRGLENEQFF
DNA: TGTGCCAGCAGAGGTCTAGAGAATGAGCAGTTCTTC

size: -
J: TRBJ2-7
D: TRBD1
V: TRBV4-2
CDR3: CASSLTETGVHLEQYF
DNA: TGTGCCAGCAGCCTAACAGAGACAGGGGTACATCTCGAGCAGTACTTC

size: -
J: TRBJ2-1
D: -
V: TRBV6-2/TRBV6-3
CDR3: CASSSGESYNEQFF
DNA: TGTGCCAGCAGTTCAGGTGAATCCTACAATGAGCAGTTCTTC

size: once
J: TRBJ1-4
D: TRBD1
V: TRBV7-9
CDR3: CASSSPGQGNEKLFF
DNA: TGTGCCAGCAGCTCTCCGGGACAGGGAAATGAAAAACTGTTTTTT

size: few
J: TRBJ2-3
D: TRBD1
V: TRBV6-1
CDR3: CASSEVQGSTDTQYF
DNA: TGTGCCAGCAGTGAAGTACAGGGGAGCACAGATACGCAGTATTTT

size: -
J: TRBJ2-1
D: TRBD1
V: TRBV7-6
CDR3: CASSLSFRDRGSNEQFF
DNA: TGTGCCAGCAGCTTAAGTTTCCGGGACAGGGGAAGCAATGAGCAGTTCTTC

size: -
J: TRBJ1-2
D: -
V: TRBV4-2
CDR3: CASSQDLGAVRRESYGYTF
DNA: TGTGCCAGCAGCCAAGATCTTGGGGCGGTCCGACGCGAGAGCTATGGCTACACCTTC

size: -
J: TRBJ2-7
D: -
V: TRBV27
CDR3: CASRTRDNYEQYF
DNA: TGTGCCAGCAGAACCCGGGACAACTACGAGCAGTACTTC

size: once
J: TRBJ2-1
D: -
V: TRBV6-6
CDR3: CASNLGNEQFF
DNA: TGTGCCAGCAATCTGGGCAATGAGCAGTTCTTC

size: -
J: TRBJ2-2
D: -
V: TRBV5-1
CDR3: CASSSLTSSGELFF
DNA: TGCGCCAGCAGCTCCCTGACTAGTTCCGGGGAGCTGTTTTTT

size: -
J: TRBJ1-1
D: -
V: TRBV4-1
CDR3: CASSPHGPTDAFF
DNA: TGCGCCAGCAGCCCACATGGTCCCACAGACGCTTTCTTT

size: -
J: TRBJ2-3
D: TRBD1
V: TRBV6-5
CDR3: CASSYTGGWSTDTQYF
DNA: TGTGCCAGCAGTTATACAGGGGGCTGGAGCACAGATACGCAGTATTTT

size: -
J: TRBJ1-4
D: -
V: TRBV5-4
CDR3: CASSLVQGTALATNEKLFF
DNA: TGTGCCAGCAGCTTGGTACAGGGAACTGCTCTGGCAACTAATGAAAAACTGTTTTTT

size: -
J: TRBJ1-5
D: -
V: TRBV19
CDR3: CASSIRINQPQHF
DNA: TGTGCCAGTAGTATTCGGATCAATCAGCCCCAGCATTTT